One sample yielded the 26 T cell receptor beta chains listed below, sequenced in a study of T cell responses to AZD1222 COVID-19 vaccine. The method was immunoSEQ multiplex PCR; TCRdb's version includes in-frame clones alone and lacks a portion of them. The data contain some 150,000 clones, roughly 91% of them singletons. The sample in question was peripheral blood, obtained on day 0 of AZD1222 vaccination. These receptors were obtained from an adult in good health.

The gene calls are TRBV15 and TRBJ1-1; a possible D gene is TRBD1 (5 bases). The germline gives CDR1 LNHNV, CDR2 YYDKDF (reference sequence). Trimming took 0 bases from V and 2 from J, leaving 13 bases between them. The CDR3 sequence is 16 residues long. The CDR3 DNA is TGTGCCACCAGCAGAGATTTAGGGACGGCCAACACTGAAGCTTTCTTT. The encoded protein is CATSRDLGTANTEAFF. Looking up the rest from reference TRBV15 and TRBJ1-1 gives the full variable domain: DAMVIQNPRYQVTQFGKPVTLSCSQTLNHNVMYWYQQKSSQAPKLLFHYYDKDFNNEADTPDNFQSRRPNTSFCFLDIRSPGLGDTAMYLCATSRDLGTANTEAFFGQGTRLTVV.

The genes are TRBV12-3 or TRBV12-4 and TRBJ1-2, with D perhaps TRBD1 (6 bases). The CDR3 is made up of 13 amino acids. With 4 bases removed from V and 4 bases from J, the gap between germline ends came to 10 bases. For the CDR3, the DNA is TGTGCCAGCAGTTGGGACACTACCTATGGCTACACCTTC. It is translated as CASSWDTTYGYTF.

The rearrangement joins TRBV2 to TRBJ1-1, with 8 bases lining up with TRBD1. Losses at the gene ends were 7 bases for V and 4 bases for J; bases not matched to a gene: 8. CDR1 is SNHLY and CDR2 is FYNNEI in the germline V gene. The CDR3 length is 14 residues. CDR3 residues: CASMKDRDATEAFF. CDR3 nucleotide sequence: TGTGCCAGCATGAAGGACAGGGACGCCACTGAAGCTTTCTTT.

This rearrangement joins TRBV7-2 to TRBJ2-3; D gene uncertain. Germline V gene sequence: CDR1 SGHTA, CDR2 FQGNSA. The ends were cut back, 7 bases at V and 2 bases at J, with 16 bases in the middle. The length of the CDR3 is 15 residues. CDR3 amino acids: CASTPGGASTDTQYF. In DNA form, the CDR3 reads TGTGCCAGCACGCCAGGCGGCGCCTCCACAGATACGCAGTATTTT. The entire variable domain, with the rest obtained from reference TRBV7-2 and TRBJ2-3, is as follows: GAGVSQSPSNKVTEKGKDVELRCDPISGHTALYWYRQSLGQGLEFLIYFQGNSAPDKSGLPSDRFSAERTGGSVSTLTIQRTQQEDSAVYLCASTPGGASTDTQYFGPGTRLTVL.

The chain carries TRBV2 and TRBJ1-5; D possibly corresponds to TRBD1 (5 bases). V was pared by 3 bases and J by 6 bases, with 9 bases between. This CDR3 has 13 residues. In germline, CDR1 is SNHLY, CDR2 FYNNEI. DNA for the CDR3: TGTGCCAGCAGTGACAGGGAGGCTCAGCCCCAGCATTTT. Protein: CASSDREAQPQHF.

The gene calls are TRBV2 and TRBJ1-2, with a weak D call TRBD1 (6 bases). Trimming took off 4 bases at V and 4 bases at J, with 13 bases between the two ends. Germline assignment: CDR1 SNHLY and CDR2 FYNNEI. The CDR3 runs 14 residues. In DNA form, the CDR3 reads TGTGCCAGCAGTGGCGGGGAGGGGGTCTATGGCTACACCTTC. Translation: CASSGGEGVYGYTF.

This chain connects TRBV20-1 to TRBJ2-3; 9 nucleotides match TRBD2. V lost 3 bases to trimming and J lost 4 bases; unmatched junction nucleotides: 5. Germline V lookup: CDR1 DFQATT, CDR2 SNEGSKA (reference sequence). This CDR3 is 14 amino acids long. The CDR3 protein is CSASGGRAADTQYF. The DNA of the CDR3 is TGCAGTGCTAGTGGCGGGAGGGCCGCAGATACGCAGTATTTT.

V usage is TRBV11-3 and J usage is TRBJ2-2, with D uncertain. The germline V gene encodes CDR1 SGHNT and CDR2 YENEEA. CDR3 length: 13 amino acids. The V gene lost 1 base and the J gene lost 6 bases, with 6 bases spanning the gap. Here the CDR3 reads CASSLVFPGELFF. The DNA for the CDR3 is TGTGCCAGCAGCTTAGTTTTCCCCGGGGAGCTGTTTTTT.

This clone was observed a handful of times. In DNA form, the CDR3 reads TGTGCCAGCAGGCACAACACAGGGGCTACAGATACGCAGTATTTT. Amino acids: CASRHNTGATDTQYF. The V call is TRBV3-1 (or the pseudogene TRBV3-2), the J call TRBJ2-3, with 7 bases fitting TRBD1. Germline V gene sequence: CDR1 LGHDT, CDR2 YNNKEL (reference sequence). The CDR3 contains 15 residues. V gave up 6 bases and J gave up 3 bases; unmatched junction bases: 9.

The rearrangement links TRBV3-1 (or the pseudogene TRBV3-2) to TRBJ1-2, with a possible D match to TRBD1 (5 bases). The CDR3 loop spans 13 amino acids. V lost 0 bases to trimming and J lost 7 bases, with 9 bases between them. CDR1 and CDR2 from the germline V gene are LGHDT and YNNKEL (reference sequence). The CDR3 sequence is CASSQEGVGGYTF. DNA of the CDR3: TGTGCCAGCAGCCAAGAGGGGGTCGGTGGCTACACCTTC.

The chain couples TRBV5-1 to TRBJ2-1; D could derive from TRBD1 or TRBD2 (5 bases each). The V end lost 4 bases, the J end lost 9 bases, and 17 bases lay between the germline ends. Germline assignment: CDR1 SGHRS and CDR2 YFSETQ. The CDR3 is made up of 14 amino acids. CDR3 residues: CASSPIRGASEQFF. Written as DNA, the CDR3 is TGCGCCAGCAGCCCGATCCGAGGGGCGAGTGAGCAGTTCTTC.

The V gene is TRBV6-5, the J gene TRBJ1-4; the D is unclear. V lost 3 bases to trimming and J lost 2 bases, with 7 bases between them. The CDR3 spans 14 residues. The germline gives CDR1 MNHEY, CDR2 SVGAGI. The CDR3 loop reads CASSYGLTNEKLFF. The CDR3 DNA reads TGTGCCAGCAGTTATGGGTTGACTAATGAAAAACTGTTTTTT.

The chain carries TRBV7-8 and TRBJ2-7, with a possible D match to TRBD1 (5 bases). This CDR3 has 11 amino acids. Trimming took 1 base from V and 11 from J, leaving 9 bases between them. Germline loops: CDR1 SGHVS, CDR2 FQNEAQ. The CDR3 region has the DNA TGTGCCAGCAGCTTAGGTGACAGAAAGTACTTC. Encoded protein: CASSLGDRKYF.

The J gene is TRBJ1-6, the V gene TRBV27; weak D call: TRBD1 (5 bases). The CDR3 loop spans 14 amino acids. V gave up 7 bases and J gave up 9 bases, with 16 bases separating them. Germline loops: CDR1 MNHEY, CDR2 SMNVEV (reference sequence). CDR3 coding DNA: TGTGCCAGCACCTTGGGGCATGCGGGTTCACCCCTCCACTTT. Encoded protein: CASTLGHAGSPLHF.

The V and J genes are TRBV5-8 and TRBJ2-3, with 7 bases identical to TRBD2. The CDR3 covers 15 residues. J was trimmed by 4 bases and V by 5 bases; bases with no gene match: 10. CDR1 is SGHTS, CDR2 YDEGEE, per germline. For the CDR3, the DNA is TGTGCCAGCAGTTGGAGCGGGGAGGGCGCAGATACGCAGTATTTT. Amino acid sequence: CASSWSGEGADTQYF.

The chain combines TRBV18 with TRBJ2-7; tentatively, D is TRBD2 (5 bases). The germline CDR1 and CDR2 sequences are KGHSH and LQKENI. This CDR3 has 14 residues. Trimming shortened V by 6 bases and J by 0 bases, and 12 bases separated the two germline ends. For the CDR3, the DNA is TGTGCCAGCTCTTATGGACTGAGCTCCTACGAGCAGTACTTC. This gives the protein CASSYGLSSYEQYF.

The chain joins TRBV7-8 to TRBJ1-6; possibly TRBD1 for D (6 bases). The CDR3 sequence is 16 residues long. The V end was cut by 3 bases, the J end by 6 bases, with 15 bases between. Germline V gives CDR1 SGHVS, CDR2 FQNEAQ. CDR3 in DNA: TGTGCCAGCAGCTTCAAGGGGGGGACCTTTAATTCACCCCTCCACTTT. Its protein is CASSFKGGTFNSPLHF.

The chain links TRBV2 to TRBJ2-4, with D perhaps TRBD1 or TRBD2 (5 bases each). Trimming left V 0 bases short and J 0 bases short, with 18 bases between. CDR1 SNHLY and CDR2 FYNNEI come from the germline V gene. The length of the CDR3 is 19 residues. The CDR3 region is CASSEAKSGTELAKNIQYF. CDR3 DNA sequence: TGTGCCAGCAGTGAAGCGAAGTCTGGGACGGAATTAGCCAAAAACATTCAGTACTTC.

The V call is TRBV27, the J call TRBJ2-1; weak D call: TRBD2 (5 bases). The CDR3 is 14 residues long. Germline V gives CDR1 MNHEY, CDR2 SMNVEV (reference sequence). Trimming took off 2 bases at V and 0 bases at J, with 5 bases between the two ends. This CDR3 reads CASSLGSSYNEQFF. The CDR3 region has the DNA TGTGCCAGCAGTTTAGGGAGCTCCTACAATGAGCAGTTCTTC.

This chain links TRBV25-1 with TRBJ1-4; D is unresolved. The CDR3 covers 14 residues. Germline CDR1 and CDR2: MGHDK and SYGVNS. The ends were cut back, 2 bases at V and 4 bases at J, with 8 bases in the middle. The CDR3 DNA reads as TGTGCCAGCAGTGAAAACAGAAATAATGAAAAACTGTTTTTT. Translation gives CASSENRNNEKLFF.

This chain connects TRBV27 to TRBJ1-6, with D perhaps TRBD1 (6 bases). V lost 0 bases, J lost 10 bases, and 16 bases lay in between. This CDR3 is built from 16 residues. Germline loops: CDR1 MNHEY, CDR2 SMNVEV (reference sequence). CDR3 coding DNA: TGTGCCAGCAGTTTATCGCGGCAGGGGAGGCGATCACCCCTCCACTTT. It specifies CASSLSRQGRRSPLHF.

The chain carries TRBV11-2 and TRBJ2-1; unclear D gene. Germline CDR1 and CDR2: SGHAT and FQNNGV. V dropped 4 bases and J dropped 2 bases, with 9 bases sitting between them. The CDR3 has 14 amino acids. The CDR3 DNA reads as TGTGCCAGCAGCTCGGACGTGGCCTACAATGAGCAGTTCTTC. It encodes CASSSDVAYNEQFF.

This clone was recorded only once. This chain links TRBV6-2 or TRBV6-3 with TRBJ1-5, with unresolved D. The CDR3 spans 13 residues. Between the trimmed V and J ends, which lost 3 bases and 0 bases, there was a span of 3 bases. CDR1 and CDR2 (germline): MNHEY, SVGEGT. The CDR3 protein is CASSYDSNQPQHF. CDR3 in DNA: TGTGCCAGCAGTTATGATAGCAATCAGCCCCAGCATTTT.

This clone was picked up one time. The rearrangement uses TRBV5-5 and TRBJ1-1, with D uncertain. CDR1 is SGHKS and CDR2 is YYEKEE in the germline V gene (reference sequence). Trimming shortened V by 4 bases and J by 5 bases, and 9 bases separated the two germline ends. This CDR3 has 12 amino acids. The CDR3 DNA reads as TGTGCCAGCAGCCCGGAAGGAACTGAAGCTTTCTTT. Amino acid sequence: CASSPEGTEAFF.

The chain combines TRBV9 with TRBJ2-2; D is perhaps TRBD1 (5 bases). CDR3 length: 15 residues. Trimming took 4 bases from V and 1 from J, leaving 11 bases between them. Per germline, CDR1 SGDLS and CDR2 YYNGEE. The CDR3 spells CASSHHQGNTGELFF. In DNA, the CDR3 is TGTGCCAGCAGCCACCATCAGGGGAACACCGGGGAGCTGTTTTTT.

The chain is built from TRBV4-1 and TRBJ1-2; no clear D gene. This CDR3 contains 14 residues. From germline, CDR1 is MGHRA and CDR2 YSYEKL. Trimming removed 0 bases at V and 2 bases at J, with 7 bases between. The CDR3 DNA sequence: TGCGCCAGCAGCCAAGAAACCCTAAACTATGGCTACACCTTC. Its protein product is CASSQETLNYGYTF.